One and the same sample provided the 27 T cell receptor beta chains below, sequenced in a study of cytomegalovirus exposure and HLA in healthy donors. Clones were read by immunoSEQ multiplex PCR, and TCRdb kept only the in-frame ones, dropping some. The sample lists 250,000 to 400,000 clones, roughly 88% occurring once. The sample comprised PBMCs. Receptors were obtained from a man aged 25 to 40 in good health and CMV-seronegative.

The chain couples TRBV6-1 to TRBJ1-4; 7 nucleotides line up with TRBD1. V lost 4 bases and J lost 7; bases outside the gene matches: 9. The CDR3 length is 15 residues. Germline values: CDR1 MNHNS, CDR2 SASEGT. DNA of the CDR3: TGTGCCAGCAGTGTTTCACAGGGGAATGGTGAAAAACTGTTTTTT. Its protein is CASSVSQGNGEKLFF.

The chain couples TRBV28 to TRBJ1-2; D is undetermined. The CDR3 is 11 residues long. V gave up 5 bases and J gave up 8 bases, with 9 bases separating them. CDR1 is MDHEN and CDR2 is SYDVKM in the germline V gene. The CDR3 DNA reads TGTGCCAGCAGTCTTAGCTTCGGCTACACCTTC. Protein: CASSLSFGYTF.

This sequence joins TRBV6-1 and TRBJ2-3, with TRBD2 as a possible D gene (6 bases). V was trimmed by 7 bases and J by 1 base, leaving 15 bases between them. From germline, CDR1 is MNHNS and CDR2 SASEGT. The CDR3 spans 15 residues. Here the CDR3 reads CASTLAFAGTDTQYF. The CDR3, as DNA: TGTGCCAGCACCCTAGCGTTTGCGGGCACAGATACGCAGTATTTT.

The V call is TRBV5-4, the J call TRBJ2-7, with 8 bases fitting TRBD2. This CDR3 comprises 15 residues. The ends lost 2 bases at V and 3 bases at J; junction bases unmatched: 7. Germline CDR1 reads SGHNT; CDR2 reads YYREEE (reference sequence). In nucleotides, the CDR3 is TGTGCCAGCAGCTTATTCGCGGGGGGAAACTACGAGCAGTACTTC. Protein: CASSLFAGGNYEQYF.

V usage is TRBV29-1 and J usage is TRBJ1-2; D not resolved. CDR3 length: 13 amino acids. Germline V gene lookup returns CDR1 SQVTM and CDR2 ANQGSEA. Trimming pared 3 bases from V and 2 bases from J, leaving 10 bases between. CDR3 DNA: TGCAGCGTTGATGGGCGGGAGAACTATGGCTACACCTTC. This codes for CSVDGRENYGYTF.

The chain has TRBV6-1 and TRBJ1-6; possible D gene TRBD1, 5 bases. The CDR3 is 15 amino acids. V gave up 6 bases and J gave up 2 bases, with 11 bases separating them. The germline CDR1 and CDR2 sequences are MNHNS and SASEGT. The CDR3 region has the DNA TGTGCCAGCAGGGGACTAATCACCTATAATTCACCCCTCCACTTT. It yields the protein CASRGLITYNSPLHF.

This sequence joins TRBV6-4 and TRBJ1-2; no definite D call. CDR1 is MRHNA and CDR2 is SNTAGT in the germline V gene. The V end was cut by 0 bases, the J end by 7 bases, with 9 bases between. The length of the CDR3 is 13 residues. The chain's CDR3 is CASSDSGGRGYTF. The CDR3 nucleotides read TGTGCCAGCAGTGACTCGGGAGGTCGTGGCTACACCTTC.

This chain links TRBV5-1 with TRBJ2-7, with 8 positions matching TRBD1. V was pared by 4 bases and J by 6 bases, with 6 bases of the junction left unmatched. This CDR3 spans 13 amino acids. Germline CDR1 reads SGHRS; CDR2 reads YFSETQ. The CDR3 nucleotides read TGCGCCAGCAGCATTACAGGGGGTAGCGAGCAGTACTTC. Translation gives CASSITGGSEQYF.

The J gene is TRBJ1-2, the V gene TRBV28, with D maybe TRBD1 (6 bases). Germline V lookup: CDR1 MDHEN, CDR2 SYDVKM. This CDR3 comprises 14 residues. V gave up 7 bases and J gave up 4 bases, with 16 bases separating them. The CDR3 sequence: CASNPTTGGYGYTF. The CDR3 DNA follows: TGTGCCAGCAATCCAACGACAGGTGGCTATGGCTACACCTTC.

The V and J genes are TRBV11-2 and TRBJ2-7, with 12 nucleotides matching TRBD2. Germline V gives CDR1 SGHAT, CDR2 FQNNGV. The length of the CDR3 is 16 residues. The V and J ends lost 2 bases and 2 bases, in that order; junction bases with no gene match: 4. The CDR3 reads CASSLTSGGPTYEQYF. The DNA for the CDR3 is TGTGCCAGCAGCTTAACTAGCGGGGGGCCTACCTACGAGCAGTACTTC.

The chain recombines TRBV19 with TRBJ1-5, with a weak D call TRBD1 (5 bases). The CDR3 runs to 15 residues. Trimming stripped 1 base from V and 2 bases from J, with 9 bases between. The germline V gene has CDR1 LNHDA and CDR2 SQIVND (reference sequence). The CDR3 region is CASSIGWGGNQPQHF. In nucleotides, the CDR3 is TGTGCCAGTAGTATAGGTTGGGGGGGCAATCAGCCCCAGCATTTT.

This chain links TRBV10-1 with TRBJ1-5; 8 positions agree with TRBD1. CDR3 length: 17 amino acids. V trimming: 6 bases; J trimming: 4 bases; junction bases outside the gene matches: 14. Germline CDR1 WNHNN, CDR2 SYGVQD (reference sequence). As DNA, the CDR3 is TGCGCCAGCAGACAGAATACCCCGGACAGGGAGAATCAGCCCCAGCATTTT. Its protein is CASRQNTPDRENQPQHF.

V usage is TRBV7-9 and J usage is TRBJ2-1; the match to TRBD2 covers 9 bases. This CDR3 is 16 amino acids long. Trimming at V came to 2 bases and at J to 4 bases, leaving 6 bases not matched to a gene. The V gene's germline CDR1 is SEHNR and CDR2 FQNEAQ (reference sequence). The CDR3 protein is CASSLYERGVYNEQFF. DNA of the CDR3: TGTGCCAGCAGCTTATACGAGCGGGGGGTTTACAATGAGCAGTTCTTC.

The CDR3 spells CASSWSATSTAFF. The CDR3 nucleotides read TGTGCCAGTAGTTGGTCGGCGACTAGTACGGCTTTCTTT. The J gene is TRBJ1-1, the V gene TRBV19; D not certain. CDR3 length: 13 amino acids. The V gene lost 5 bases and the J gene lost 11 bases, with 18 bases spanning the gap. Germline-derived CDR1 and CDR2 are LNHDA and SQIVND (reference sequence).

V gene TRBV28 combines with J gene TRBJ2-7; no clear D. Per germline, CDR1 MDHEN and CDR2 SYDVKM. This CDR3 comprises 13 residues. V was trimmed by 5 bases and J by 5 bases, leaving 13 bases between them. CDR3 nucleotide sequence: TGTGCCAGCAGTAACCTTCGGGTGGACGAGCAGTACTTC. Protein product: CASSNLRVDEQYF.

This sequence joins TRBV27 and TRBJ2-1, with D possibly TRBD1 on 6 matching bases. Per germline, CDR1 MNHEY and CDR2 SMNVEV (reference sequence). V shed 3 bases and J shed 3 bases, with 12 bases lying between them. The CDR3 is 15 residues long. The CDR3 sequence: CASSFVGTSYNEQFF. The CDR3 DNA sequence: TGTGCCAGCAGTTTCGTCGGGACAAGCTACAATGAGCAGTTCTTC.

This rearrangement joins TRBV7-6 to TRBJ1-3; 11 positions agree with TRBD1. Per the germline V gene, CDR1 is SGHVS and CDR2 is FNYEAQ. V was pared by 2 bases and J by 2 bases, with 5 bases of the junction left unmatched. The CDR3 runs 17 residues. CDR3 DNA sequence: TGTGCCAGCAGCTTAAGGCCGGGACAGGGGGCTGGAAACACCATATATTTT. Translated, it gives CASSLRPGQGAGNTIYF. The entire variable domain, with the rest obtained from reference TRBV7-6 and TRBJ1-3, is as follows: GAGVSQSPRYKVTKRGQDVALRCDPISGHVSLYWYRQALGQGPEFLTYFNYEAQQDKSGLPNDRFSAERPEGSISTLTIQRTEQRDSAMYRCASSLRPGQGAGNTIYFGEGSWLTVV.

CDR3: CASSVGRGANTEAFF. The CDR3 DNA sequence: TGTGCCAGCAGCGTAGGGCGGGGGGCGAACACTGAAGCTTTCTTT. The rearrangement uses TRBV9 and TRBJ1-1; the D gene is possibly TRBD1 (6 bases). There are 15 residues in the CDR3. V was trimmed by 0 bases and J by 1 base, leaving 10 bases between them. In germline, CDR1 is SGDLS, CDR2 YYNGEE.

The CDR3 nucleotides read TGTGCCACCGCACACAGGGAGACCCAGTACTTC. This codes for CATAHRETQYF. V usage is TRBV10-3 and J usage is TRBJ2-5; TRBD1 is a possible D gene (5 bases). This CDR3 is built from 11 residues. The germline gives CDR1 ENHRY, CDR2 SYGVKD. The V end was cut by 10 bases, the J end by 5 bases, with 11 bases between.

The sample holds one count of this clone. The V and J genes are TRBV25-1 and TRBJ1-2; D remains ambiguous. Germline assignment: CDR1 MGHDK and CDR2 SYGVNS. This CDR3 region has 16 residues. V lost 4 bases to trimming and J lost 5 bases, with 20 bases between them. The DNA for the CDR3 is TGTGCCAGCAGTGCATCGGGATCCCTTAGTTTTTATGGCTACACCTTC. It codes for CASSASGSLSFYGYTF.

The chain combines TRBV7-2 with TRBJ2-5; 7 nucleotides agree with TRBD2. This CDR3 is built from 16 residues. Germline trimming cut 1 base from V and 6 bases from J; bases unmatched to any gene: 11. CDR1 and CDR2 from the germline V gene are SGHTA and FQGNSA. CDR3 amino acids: CASSLELSGGLKTQYF. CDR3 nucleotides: TGTGCCAGCAGCTTAGAGTTGTCGGGGGGTCTCAAGACCCAGTACTTC. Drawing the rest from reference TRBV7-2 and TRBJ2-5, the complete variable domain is GAGVSQSPSNKVTEKGKDVELRCDPISGHTALYWYRQSLGQGLEFLIYFQGNSAPDKSGLPSDRFSAERTGGSVSTLTIQRTQQEDSAVYLCASSLELSGGLKTQYFGPGTRLLVL.

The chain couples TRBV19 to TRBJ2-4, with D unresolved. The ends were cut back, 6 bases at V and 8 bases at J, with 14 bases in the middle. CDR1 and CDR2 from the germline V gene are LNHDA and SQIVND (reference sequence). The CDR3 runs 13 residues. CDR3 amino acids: CASSSATVDIQYF. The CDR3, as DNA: TGTGCCAGTAGCTCGGCCACAGTCGACATTCAGTACTTC.

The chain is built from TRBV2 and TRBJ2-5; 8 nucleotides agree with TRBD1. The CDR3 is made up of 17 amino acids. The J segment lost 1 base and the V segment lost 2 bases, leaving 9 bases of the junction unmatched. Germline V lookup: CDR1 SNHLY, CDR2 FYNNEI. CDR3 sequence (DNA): TGTGCCAGCAGTGAATCTGAGAGGACAGGGCCCCAAGAGACCCAGTACTTC. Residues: CASSESERTGPQETQYF.

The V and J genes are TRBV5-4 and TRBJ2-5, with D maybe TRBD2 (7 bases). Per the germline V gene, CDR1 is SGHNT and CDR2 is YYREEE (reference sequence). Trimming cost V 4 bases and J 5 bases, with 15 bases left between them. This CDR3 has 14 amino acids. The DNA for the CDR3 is TGTGCCAGCAGCAAGGAGGGGGGAGGGGAGACCCAGTACTTC. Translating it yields CASSKEGGGETQYF.

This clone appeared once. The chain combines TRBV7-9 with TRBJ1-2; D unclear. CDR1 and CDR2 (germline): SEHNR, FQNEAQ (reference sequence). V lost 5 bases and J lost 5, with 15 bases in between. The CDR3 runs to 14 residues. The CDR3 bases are TGTGCCAGCAGCCCCGACGGGTACCCATATGGCTACACCTTC. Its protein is CASSPDGYPYGYTF.

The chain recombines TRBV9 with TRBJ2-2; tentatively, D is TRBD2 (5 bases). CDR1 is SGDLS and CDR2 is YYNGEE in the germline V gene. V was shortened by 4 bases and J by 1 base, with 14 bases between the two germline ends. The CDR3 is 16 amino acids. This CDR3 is CASSPPGGQNTGELFF. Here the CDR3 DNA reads TGTGCCAGCAGCCCCCCAGGAGGTCAGAACACCGGGGAGCTGTTTTTT.

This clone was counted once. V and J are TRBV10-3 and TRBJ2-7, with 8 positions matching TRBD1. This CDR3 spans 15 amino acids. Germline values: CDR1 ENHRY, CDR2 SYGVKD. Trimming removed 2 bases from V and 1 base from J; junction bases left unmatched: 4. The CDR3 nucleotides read TGTGCCATCAGTGAGCCGGGACAGGTGTCCTACGAGCAGTACTTC. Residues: CAISEPGQVSYEQYF.